This TCR beta chain was obtained from a study of glioma-infiltrating T cells. Counting both end residues, the CDR3 totals 19 amino acids. Germline V gene lookup returns CDR1 SGHTA and CDR2 FQGNSA. A word on this clonotype: The antigen is not known. It is unclear where the CDR3 begins or ends on the DNA, so no DNA is shown, and the CDR3 is as TCRdb lists it.

Using RNA template, CDR3s of TCR alpha and beta were amplified with iRepertoire arm-PCR. Tissue mRNA or PBMC total RNA, roughly 95-400 ng, went into one-step reverse transcription and amplification. TCRdb used MiXCR to reprocess the multiplex PCR reads, holding one entry per CDR3 protein. The data contain about 5,400 distinct CDR3 sequences, 35% to 45% of them seen just once; the ten biggest clones take up about 24%. Study results and caveats: Gliomas, especially low-grade, showed above-expected tissue-blood divergence; non-neoplastic patients showed below. Tissue and blood shared very few CDR3 sequences.

The receptor's source is a human donor with low-grade glioma or glioblastoma, undergoing nonglioma brain surgery, or in good health (not recorded which). The chain couples TRBV7-2 to TRBJ2-5; TRBD2, the table's D call, lacks a check against the DNA. Material for sequencing was glioma tissue, nonneoplastic brain tissue, or PBMCs (not recorded which). The CDR3 loop is CASSFYICSARGGAETQYF.